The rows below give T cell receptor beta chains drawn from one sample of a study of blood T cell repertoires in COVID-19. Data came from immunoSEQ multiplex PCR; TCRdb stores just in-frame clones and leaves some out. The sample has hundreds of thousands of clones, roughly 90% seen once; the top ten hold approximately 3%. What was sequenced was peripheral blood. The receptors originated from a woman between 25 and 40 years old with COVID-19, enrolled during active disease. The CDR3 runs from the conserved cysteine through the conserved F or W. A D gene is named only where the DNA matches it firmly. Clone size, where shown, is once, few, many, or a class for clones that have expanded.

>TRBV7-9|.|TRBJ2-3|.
CASSWTVSTDTQYF
TGTGCCAGCAGCTGGACAGTAAGCACAGATACGCAGTATTTT
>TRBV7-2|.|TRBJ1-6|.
CASSLGTGGGSPLHF
TGTGCCAGCAGCTTAGGTACAGGCGGGGGGTCACCCCTCCACTTT
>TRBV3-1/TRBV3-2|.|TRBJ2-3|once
CASTPTSHTASQYF
TGTGCCAGCACTCCCACTAGTCATACCGCCTCGCAGTATTTT
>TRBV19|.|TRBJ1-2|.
CASRSTGTNYGYTF
TGTGCCAGTAGATCTACAGGGACCAACTATGGCTACACCTTC
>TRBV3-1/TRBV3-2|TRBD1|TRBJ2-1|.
CASSHRDRGNNEQFF
TGTGCCAGCAGCCACCGCGACAGGGGGAACAATGAGCAGTTCTTC
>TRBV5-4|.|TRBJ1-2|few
CASSLDSGVANYGYTF
TGTGCCAGCAGCTTGGATTCAGGGGTAGCTAACTATGGCTACACCTTC
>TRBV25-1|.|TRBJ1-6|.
CASGGTTGVSPLHF
TGTGCCAGCGGAGGAACTACGGGGGTCTCACCCCTCCACTTT
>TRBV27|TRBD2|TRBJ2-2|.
CASSLNPRTSGVGAGELFF
TGTGCCAGCAGTTTAAACCCGAGGACTAGCGGGGTGGGGGCCGGGGAGCTGTTTTTT
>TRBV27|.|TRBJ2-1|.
CASSPPDRSYNEQFF
TGTGCCAGCAGCCCACCAGACAGGAGCTACAATGAGCAGTTCTTC
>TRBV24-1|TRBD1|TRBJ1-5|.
CATSDSPGTGAGNQPQHF
TGTGCCACCAGTGATTCCCCCGGGACAGGGGCAGGGAATCAGCCCCAGCATTTT
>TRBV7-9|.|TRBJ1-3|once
CASSFSNTIYF
TGTGCCAGCAGCTTTTCGAACACCATATATTTT
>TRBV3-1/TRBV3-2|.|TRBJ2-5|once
CASSLTREQETQYF
TGTGCCAGCAGCCTCACCCGGGAACAAGAGACCCAGTACTTC
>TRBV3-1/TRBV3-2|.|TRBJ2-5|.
CASGRHRVIDLTQYF
TGTGCCAGCGGCAGACACAGGGTGATAGATCTGACCCAGTACTTC
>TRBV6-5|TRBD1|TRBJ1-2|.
CASSRTGGYYGYTF
TGTGCCAGCAGTCGGACAGGGGGATACTATGGCTACACCTTC
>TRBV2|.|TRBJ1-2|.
CASSQGTQYGYTF
TGTGCCAGCAGCCAAGGGACACAGTATGGCTACACCTTC
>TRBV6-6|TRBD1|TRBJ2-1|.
CASSFKTGLTMGTHNEQFF
TGTGCCAGCAGCTTCAAGACAGGGCTAACGATGGGAACCCACAATGAGCAGTTCTTC
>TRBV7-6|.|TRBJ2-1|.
CASSLSEPGRKIYNEQFF
TGTGCCAGCAGCTTATCCGAACCAGGTCGGAAGATCTACAATGAGCAGTTCTTC
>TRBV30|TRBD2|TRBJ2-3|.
CAWNIAGVYTDTQYF
TGTGCCTGGAACATAGCGGGAGTTTACACAGATACGCAGTATTTT
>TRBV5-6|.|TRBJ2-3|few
CASSLGGGPTDTQYF
TGTGCCAGCAGCTTGGGTGGGGGCCCCACAGATACGCAGTATTTT
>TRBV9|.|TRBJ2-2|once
CASSGRGTGELFF
TGTGCCAGTTCGGGGAGAGGCACCGGGGAGCTGTTTTTT